The 12 T cell receptor beta chains below were found in one sample sequenced in a study of blood T cell repertoires in COVID-19. This table comes from immunoSEQ multiplex PCR, and its TCRdb copy is limited to in-frame clones, with some not included. The sample yields about 350,000 clones, 87% seen once. Sequenced: PBMCs or T cells enriched from blood (not recorded which). The receptors shown here come from a woman under 40 who had recovered from COVID-19.

The CDR3 loop reads CASSQQTRNEKLFF. The CDR3 nucleotides read TGTGCCAGCAGTCAACAGACGCGTAATGAAAAACTGTTTTTT. The chain uses TRBV2 and TRBJ1-4; D not certain. Trimming took off 5 bases at V and 4 bases at J, with 11 bases between the two ends. This CDR3 is 14 amino acids long. Germline lookup yields CDR1 SNHLY and CDR2 FYNNEI.

V is TRBV9 and J is TRBJ2-1, with D perhaps TRBD2 (6 bases). Germline V gene sequence: CDR1 SGDLS, CDR2 YYNGEE. The CDR3 spans 14 residues. Trimming removed 2 bases from V and 6 bases from J, with 12 bases in between. This CDR3 reads CASSVGGTTNEQFF. As DNA, the CDR3 is TGTGCCAGCAGCGTGGGGGGTACTACCAATGAGCAGTTCTTC.

The chain couples TRBV9 to TRBJ1-6; weak D call: TRBD1 (5 bases). Trimming took off 0 bases at V and 6 bases at J, with 10 bases between the two ends. This CDR3 has 15 amino acids. Germline CDR1 SGDLS, CDR2 YYNGEE. The CDR3 loop is CASSVAGGGNSPLHF. CDR3 DNA: TGTGCCAGCAGCGTAGCGGGGGGGGGTAATTCACCCCTCCACTTT. The full variable domain, rest sourced from reference TRBV9 and TRBJ1-6, is DSGVTQTPKHLITATGQRVTLRCSPRSGDLSVYWYQQSLDQGLQFLIQYYNGEERAKGNILERFSAQQFPDLHSELNLSSLELGDSALYFCASSVAGGGNSPLHFGNGTRLTVT.

V is TRBV19 and J is TRBJ1-6, with 7 bases identical to TRBD1. V lost 5 bases to trimming and J lost 8 bases; unmatched junction nucleotides: 9. Per germline, CDR1 LNHDA and CDR2 SQIVND (reference sequence). The CDR3 totals 15 residues. The CDR3 nucleotides read TGTGCCAGTAGTCAGGGGAGGACAGGAGATTCACCCCTCCACTTT. Translation: CASSQGRTGDSPLHF. The full variable domain, with the rest looked up from reference TRBV19 and TRBJ1-6, is DGGITQSPKYLFRKEGQNVTLSCEQNLNHDAMYWYRQDPGQGLRLIYYSQIVNDFQKGDIAEGYSVSREKKESFPLTVTSAQKNPTAFYLCASSQGRTGDSPLHFGNGTRLTVT.

The chain has TRBV12-3 or TRBV12-4 and TRBJ2-7, with 10 bases lining up with TRBD1. V gave up 5 bases and J gave up 12 bases; unmatched junction bases: 4. The CDR3 has 11 amino acids. CDR3 DNA sequence: TGTGCCAGCAGTAACCGGGACAGGGGGTACTTC. Translated, it gives CASSNRDRGYF.

V and J are TRBV11-2 and TRBJ1-1; D might be TRBD1 (5 bases). This CDR3 comprises 14 residues. Germline V gene lookup returns CDR1 SGHAT and CDR2 FQNNGV. V lost 5 bases to trimming and J lost 0 bases, with 10 bases between them. CDR3 protein: CASSERQMNTEAFF. As DNA, the CDR3 is TGTGCCAGCAGCGAACGACAGATGAACACTGAAGCTTTCTTT.

This chain links TRBV10-3 with TRBJ2-3; 12 bases are a match to TRBD2. Germline CDR1 is ENHRY and CDR2 is SYGVKD. The CDR3 loop spans 16 amino acids. Trimming at V came to 3 bases and at J to 5 bases, leaving 6 bases not matched to a gene. The CDR3: CAISDALAGGLDTQYF. In DNA form, the CDR3 reads TGTGCCATCAGTGATGCCCTAGCGGGGGGGCTAGATACGCAGTATTTT.

In nucleotides, the CDR3 is TGTGCCACCAGCAGAGATAAGCCGGATGGCTACACCTTC. Amino acids: CATSRDKPDGYTF. This chain uses TRBV15 with TRBJ1-2; D call uncertain. Trimming removed 0 bases from V and 6 bases from J, with 8 bases in between. The CDR3 has 13 residues. Germline V gene data show CDR1 as LNHNV and CDR2 as YYDKDF (reference sequence).

CDR3 amino acids: CASSQELPGYEQYF. As DNA, the CDR3 is TGTGCCAGCAGCCAAGAGCTCCCGGGCTACGAGCAGTACTTC. V is TRBV14 and J is TRBJ2-7; no clear D. This CDR3 comprises 14 residues. The V gene's germline CDR1 is SGHDN and CDR2 FVKESK. V was trimmed by 0 bases and J by 3 bases, leaving 9 bases between them.

The rearrangement links TRBV18 to TRBJ1-5, with 9 bases identical to TRBD1. V dropped 4 bases and J dropped 0; count of bases not matched to a gene: 7. Germline CDR1 and CDR2: KGHSH and LQKENI. The CDR3 sequence is 17 residues long. CDR3 in amino acids: CASSRTGAAGSNQPQHF. CDR3 DNA sequence: TGTGCCAGCTCACGGACAGGGGCGGCGGGTAGCAATCAGCCCCAGCATTTT.

The chain links TRBV5-4 to TRBJ2-1; D is possibly TRBD1 (6 bases). The CDR3 is made up of 15 amino acids. Looked up from germline, CDR1 is SGHNT and CDR2 is YYREEE (reference sequence). Trimming pared 5 bases from V and 0 bases from J, leaving 12 bases between. CDR3 coding DNA: TGTGCCAGCAGGGGAGACAGGTACTCCTACAATGAGCAGTTCTTC. It is translated as CASRGDRYSYNEQFF.

The V gene is TRBV18, the J gene TRBJ2-1; D call uncertain. The CDR3 has 13 residues. The germline V and J ends were trimmed by 3 bases and 5 bases, with 8 bases remaining between them. CDR1 and CDR2 (germline): KGHSH, LQKENI. CDR3 nucleotides: TGTGCCAGCTCACCGGGCTACGACAATGAGCAGTTCTTC. It yields the protein CASSPGYDNEQFF.